In this sample, the clone carrying this T cell receptor beta chain turned up a few times. Its antigen is still unknown. The junction and the germline gene differ at one end; a read error may be behind it. The CDR3 spans 13 residues. In germline, CDR1 is MDHEN, CDR2 SYDVKM. This sample stems from a study of identical twins. The study's findings and limits: Whereas memory repertoires showed no such difference, abundant cord blood beta clonotypes carried fewer insertions. Excess sharing between twins was weaker in beta out-of-frame sequences. Zero-insertion analyses might be partly confounded by invariant T cells like MAIT and iNKT.

Template switching, a step in the protocol, added a universal primer site, and cDNA carried unique molecular identifiers. TCRdb analysed the 5' RACE reads with MiXCR anew, one entry per CDR3 protein. This table has 1.5 million to 2 million distinct CDR3 sequences, about 32% appearing once. The chain links TRBV28 to TRBJ2-5; 7 bases line up with TRBD1. The receptor was derived from a newborn girl in good health. Specimen: cord blood. The CDR3: CASRQGWRETRYF. Written as DNA, the CDR3 is TGTGCCAGCAGACAGGGGTGGAGAGAGACCCGGTACTTC.